Described below is a single T cell receptor (beta chain) sequence and its context. Its antigen remains unidentified. One end of the junction varies from germline; a read error may be responsible. This record belongs to a study of glioma-infiltrating T cells. Whole-study context: Samples included WHO grade II oligodendrogliomas or astrocytomas and initial-diagnosis grade IV glioblastomas.

In germline, CDR1 is SGHVS, CDR2 FNYEAQ. The CDR3 loop spans 13 amino acids. Findings and caveats of the study: Patients with low tissue-blood divergence carried a signature set of shared blood CDR3 motifs. Non-neoplastic patients had below-expected tissue-blood divergence, while all gliomas exceeded expectation. CDR3 overlap between tissue and blood was very small.

Using RNA template, CDR3s of TCR alpha and beta were amplified with iRepertoire arm-PCR. TCRdb reanalysed the multiplex PCR reads using MiXCR and keeps one entry per CDR3 protein. This sample has 400,000 or so distinct CDR3 sequences; roughly 41% occur once, and the top ten carry around 11%. This rearrangement joins TRBV7-6 to TRBJ2-1; unclear D gene. Sequenced material: glioma tissue, nonneoplastic brain tissue, or PBMCs (not recorded which). The source is a human donor with low-grade glioma or glioblastoma, undergoing nonglioma brain surgery, or in good health (not recorded which). This CDR3 is CASSPNRDNEQFF. As DNA, the CDR3 is TGTGCTAGCAGCCCGAACCGGGACAATGAGCAGTTCTTC.